This is a list of T cell receptor beta chains from one sample in a study of cytomegalovirus exposure and HLA in healthy donors. Only in-frame clones appear in the TCRdb table, and some are missing; sequencing was by immunoSEQ multiplex PCR. The sample holds over 110,000 clones, 70% to 85% seen once. Sequenced input: PBMCs. Source of these receptors: a woman aged 60-75 years in good health and CMV-seropositive. Both conserved end residues are part of each CDR3. Each record gives: clone size, D gene, J gene, V gene, CDR3 DNA, CDR3 protein. D genes are given only for firm matches. Clone sizes are given selectively: once, few, many, or a class where the clone is expanded.

.	.	TRBJ1-1	TRBV10-2	TGCGCCAGCAGTGAGGTTCCAGGGATGACTGAAGCTTTCTTT	CASSEVPGMTEAFF
.	.	TRBJ2-7	TRBV5-1	TGCGCCAGCAGCTTGGCCTACGAGCAGTACTTC	CASSLAYEQYF
.	.	TRBJ1-1	TRBV11-3	TGTGCCAGCAGCTTAGGGGGGCTAAAGGCTGAAGCTTTCTTT	CASSLGGLKAEAFF
.	TRBD2	TRBJ2-1	TRBV7-2	TGTGCCAGCAGCCCCTATACTAGCGGGTTTGAGCAGTTCTTC	CASSPYTSGFEQFF
.	TRBD1	TRBJ2-7	TRBV5-1	TGCGCCAGCAGCGCGGACAGGCACGAGCAGTACTTC	CASSADRHEQYF
few	TRBD1	TRBJ2-5	TRBV25-1	TGTGCCAGCAGTGAACCCGGACAGGGGATGGAGACCCAGTACTTC	CASSEPGQGMETQYF
.	.	TRBJ2-2	TRBV7-2	TGTGCCAGCAGGGTGGGCGGGACCGACACCGGGGAGCTGTTTTTT	CASRVGGTDTGELFF
.	.	TRBJ2-3	TRBV9	TGTGCCAGCAGCGTAGAGCCGGGAGCGGCAGATGCGCAGTATTTT	CASSVEPGAADAQYF
.	TRBD2	TRBJ2-7	TRBV10-2	TGCGCCAGCAAATCCCTAGGAGCGGGAGGGGGCGAGCAGTACTTC	CASKSLGAGGGEQYF
.	.	TRBJ2-2	TRBV29-1	TGCAGCGTTGTCCAGGACTCCACCGGGGAGCTGTTTTTT	CSVVQDSTGELFF
.	.	TRBJ1-5	TRBV4-2	TGTGCCAGCAGGCTGACGGACTACGTTAGCAATCAGCCCCAGCATTTT	CASRLTDYVSNQPQHF
.	TRBD2	TRBJ2-1	TRBV11-2	TGTGCCAGCAGCCGGACTAGCGGCTATAATGAGCAGTTCTTC	CASSRTSGYNEQFF
once	.	TRBJ1-2	TRBV5-4	TGTGCCAGCAGCTTGGAGAGACAACCCTATGGCTACACCTTC	CASSLERQPYGYTF
.	TRBD1	TRBJ1-2	TRBV6-6	TGTGCCAGCAGTGAGGGACAGGACTTCGCCAGGGGCTACACCTTC	CASSEGQDFARGYTF
.	TRBD1	TRBJ1-4	TRBV18	TGTGCCAGCTCACCTCAGACAGGGCTTCTTGAAAAACTGTTTTTT	CASSPQTGLLEKLFF
.	.	TRBJ1-2	TRBV7-2	TGTGCCAGCAGCTTCTTAGAGTCGGTTTATGGCTACACCTTC	CASSFLESVYGYTF
.	TRBD1	TRBJ1-2	TRBV7-2	TGTGCCAGCAGCTTAGGTCCACGTCGGACAGGGTTTGGCTACACCTTC	CASSLGPRRTGFGYTF
.	TRBD1	TRBJ1-1	TRBV5-3	TGTGCCAGAAGCCTTCCTGGACAGGGGATGAACACTGAAGCTTTCTTT	CARSLPGQGMNTEAFF
.	.	TRBJ1-5	TRBV28	TGTGCCAGCAGCCCCCGACTGAATTATCAGCCCCAGCATTTT	CASSPRLNYQPQHF
.	.	TRBJ2-7	TRBV4-3	TGCGCCAGCAGCCAAGGACAGATTTCCTACGAGCAGTACTTC	CASSQGQISYEQYF
.	.	TRBJ2-5	TRBV6-5	TGTGCCAGCAGTATTAGTGAACAAGAGACCCAGTACTTC	CASSISEQETQYF
few	.	TRBJ1-1	TRBV27	TGTGCCAGCAGCGCAAGGACACGGATCTCTGAAGCTTTCTTT	CASSARTRISEAFF
.	.	TRBJ2-2	TRBV5-1	TGCGCCAGCAGCTTGGGACAGAACACCGGGGAGCTGTTTTTT	CASSLGQNTGELFF
.	TRBD2	TRBJ2-7	TRBV7-9	TGTGCCAGCGGCGGGAGCGCCTACGAGCAGTACTTC	CASGGSAYEQYF
.	.	TRBJ1-2	TRBV11-3	TGTGCCAGCAGCTTAGGTTCCCGGACAGACTCATTAATCTATGGCTACACCTTC	CASSLGSRTDSLIYGYTF
few	TRBD1	TRBJ2-7	TRBV27	TGTGCCAGCAGTTGGGGGACAGGGGGCGAGCAGTACTTC	CASSWGTGGEQYF
.	.	TRBJ1-1	TRBV10-3	TGTGCCATCAGGCAGGGTAACACTGAAGCTTTCTTT	CAIRQGNTEAFF
.	TRBD2	TRBJ2-3	TRBV28	TGTGCCAGCAGGCCCGGGGGGGTTGGCACAGATACGCAGTATTTT	CASRPGGVGTDTQYF
.	.	TRBJ2-1	TRBV5-4	TGTGCCAGCAGCTTGGGACTAGGTGTTTATGAGCAGTTCTTC	CASSLGLGVYEQFF
once	.	TRBJ2-7	TRBV9	TGTGCCAGCAGCGTAGCTCAGGCCTACGAGCAGTACTTC	CASSVAQAYEQYF
few	.	TRBJ2-3	TRBV15	TGTGCCACCGGGCGGGCTCAGGATACGCAGTATTTT	CATGRAQDTQYF
.	TRBD1	TRBJ2-5	TRBV11-3	TGTGCCAGCAGTCCAGCCGGGGACAGAGGGGCCCAAGAGACCCAGTACTTC	CASSPAGDRGAQETQYF